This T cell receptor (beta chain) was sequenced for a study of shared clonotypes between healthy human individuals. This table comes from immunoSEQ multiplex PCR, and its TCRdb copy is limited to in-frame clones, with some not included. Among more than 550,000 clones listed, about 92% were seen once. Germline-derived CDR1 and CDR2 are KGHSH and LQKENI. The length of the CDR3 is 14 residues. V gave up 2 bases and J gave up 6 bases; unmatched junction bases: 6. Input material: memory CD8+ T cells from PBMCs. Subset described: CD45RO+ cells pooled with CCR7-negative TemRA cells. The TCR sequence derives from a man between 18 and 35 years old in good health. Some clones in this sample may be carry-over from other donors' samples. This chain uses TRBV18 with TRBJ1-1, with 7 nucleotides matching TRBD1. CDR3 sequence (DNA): TGTGCCAGCTCACCAATAGGGACAGTATCTGAAGCTTTCTTT. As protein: CASSPIGTVSEAFF. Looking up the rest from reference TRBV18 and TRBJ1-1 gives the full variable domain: NAGVMQNPRHLVRRRGQEARLRCSPMKGHSHVYWYRQLPEEGLKFMVYLQKENIIDESGMPKERFSAEFPKEGPSILRIQQVVRGDSAAYFCASSPIGTVSEAFFGQGTRLTVV.